This T cell receptor beta chain was obtained from a study of T cell repertoires in cytomegalovirus infection. In the study overall: In public TCR beta signatures, there were indications of both CMV infection and matching HLA type. Study-wide results and limits: Clonotype analysis showed dominance of the ex vivo response by HLA-C-restricted CMV-specific TCR beta clonotypes.

The sample holds many counts of this clonotype. Antigen specificity is unknown. Each CDR3 protein is one row after TCRdb ran MiXCR on the reads. The repertoire holds hundreds of thousands of distinct CDR3 sequences, with about 42% as singletons. The receptor was derived from a human donor in good health (CMV status not recorded). Some clones in this sample may be carry-over from other donors' samples. Source: cultured PBMCs, taken from culture after CMV antigen stimulation.

CDR3 sequence reads: CASRRGGASNQPQHF. As DNA, the CDR3 is TGTGCCAGCAGACGCGGGGGGGCGAGCAATCAGCCCCAGCATTTT. The rearrangement joins TRBV12-3 or TRBV12-4 to TRBJ1-5; perhaps TRBD1 as D (6 bases). The germline V and J ends were trimmed by 6 bases and 1 base, with 13 bases remaining between them. The CDR3 consists of 15 residues.